One T cell receptor (beta chain) is described in this entry. As yet, its antigen is unknown. PCR employed 60 Vbeta and 13 Jbeta primers. The repertoire was sequenced with immunoSEQ multiplex PCR; TCRdb's copy has only in-frame clones and lacks some. The sample carries roughly 100,000 clones, about 80% recorded once. The sample is drawn from a study of cytomegalovirus exposure and HLA in healthy donors. With 6 bases clipped from V and 0 bases from J, the junction kept 9 bases outside the gene matches. The germline CDR1 and CDR2 sequences are SNHLY and FYNNEI. This CDR3 is 18 amino acids long. Study results and limitations: An observed cluster of highly shared sequence variants was recorded as a likely sequencing artifact. There were under 200 TCR beta chains listed as cytomegalovirus-associated.

The source of this sequence is a man in his 60s in good health and CMV-seropositive. Sequencing used PBMCs. The V and J genes are TRBV2 and TRBJ1-6; 9 bases line up with TRBD1. The CDR3 protein is CASSVSGTGISYNSPLHF. CDR3 sequence (DNA): TGTGCCAGCAGCGTCTCCGGGACAGGGATCTCCTATAATTCACCCCTCCACTTT.